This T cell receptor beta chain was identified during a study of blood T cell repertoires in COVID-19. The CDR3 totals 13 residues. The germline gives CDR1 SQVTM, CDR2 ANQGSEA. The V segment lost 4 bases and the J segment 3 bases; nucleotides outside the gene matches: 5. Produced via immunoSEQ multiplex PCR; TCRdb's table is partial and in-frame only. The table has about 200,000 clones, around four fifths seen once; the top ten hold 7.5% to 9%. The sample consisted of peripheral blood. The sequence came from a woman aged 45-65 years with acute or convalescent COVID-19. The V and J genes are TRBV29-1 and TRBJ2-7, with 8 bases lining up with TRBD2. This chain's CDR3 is CSVGVAGIYEQYF. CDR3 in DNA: TGCAGCGTTGGGGTAGCGGGGATCTACGAGCAGTACTTC.